This TCR beta chain is drawn from a study of cytomegalovirus exposure and HLA in healthy donors. Regarding the study as a whole: A list of 150 to 200 TCR beta chains associated with cytomegalovirus was given. With DRB1 most and HLA-C fewest, TCR association rates differed between HLA loci in a later analysis. Sequence variants that were highly shared formed a cluster that was likely a sequencing artifact.

Healthy people donating bone marrow made up the donors. PCR was performed using 60 Vbeta and 13 Jbeta primers. Repertoires were generated with immunoSEQ multiplex PCR, while TCRdb's copy carries only in-frame clones and drops some. This sample has 85,000 to 100,000 clones, with 78% found just once. This clone was found a few times. Its specificity is unknown. The same CDR3 is also encoded by other DNA sequences in this sample. CDR3 length: 14 residues. Germline assignment: CDR1 MGHRA and CDR2 YSYEKL. Trimming pared 1 base from V and 5 bases from J, leaving 12 bases between. The clonotype comes from a woman in her 40s in good health and CMV-seropositive. The specimen sequenced was PBMCs. The chain links TRBV4-1 to TRBJ2-7, with a possible D match to TRBD2 (5 bases). Written as DNA, the CDR3 is TGCGCCAGCAGCCAAGCTGGAGGATTGAACGAGCAGTACTTC. Protein product: CASSQAGGLNEQYF.